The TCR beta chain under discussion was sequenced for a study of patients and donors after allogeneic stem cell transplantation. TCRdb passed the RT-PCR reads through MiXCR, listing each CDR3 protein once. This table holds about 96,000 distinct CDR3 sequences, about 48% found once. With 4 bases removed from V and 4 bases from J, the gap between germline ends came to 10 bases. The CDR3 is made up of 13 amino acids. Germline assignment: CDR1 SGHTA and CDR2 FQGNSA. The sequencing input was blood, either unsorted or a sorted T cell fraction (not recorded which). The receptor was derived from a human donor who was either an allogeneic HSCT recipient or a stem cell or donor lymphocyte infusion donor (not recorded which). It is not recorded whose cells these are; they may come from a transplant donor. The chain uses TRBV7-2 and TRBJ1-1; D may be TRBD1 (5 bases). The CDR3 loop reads CASSSGSPTEAFF. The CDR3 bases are TGTGCCAGCAGCTCAGGGTCCCCCACTGAAGCTTTCTTT. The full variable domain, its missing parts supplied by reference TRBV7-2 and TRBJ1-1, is GAGVSQSPSNKVTEKGKDVELRCDPISGHTALYWYRQSLGQGLEFLIYFQGNSAPDKSGLPSDRFSAERTGGSVSTLTIQRTQQEDSAVYLCASSSGSPTEAFFGQGTRLTVV.